The 28 T cell receptor beta chains presented below share a single source sample, sequenced in a study of long-term antiretroviral therapy in people with HIV. immunoSEQ v3.0 was run at survey level. TCRdb keeps only in-frame clones here, not all; method: immunoSEQ multiplex PCR. The data contain about 27,000 clones, 60% to 85% of them singletons. The sequences come from unsorted PBMCs, collected 2.1 years after starting antiretroviral therapy. The receptors here all came from a young man with HIV.

The rearrangement links TRBV11-2 to TRBJ1-4, with no clear D. Germline V gene sequence: CDR1 SGHAT, CDR2 FQNNGV. V was trimmed by 2 bases and J by 5 bases, leaving 9 bases between them. CDR3 length equals 14 residues. CDR3 nucleotide sequence: TGTGCCAGCAGCTTAAGAGGGTACAATGAAAAACTGTTTTTT. It specifies CASSLRGYNEKLFF.

The gene calls are TRBV11-3 and TRBJ2-2; TRBD1 might be the D (5 bases). CDR3 length: 12 residues. V shed 4 bases and J shed 6 bases, with 6 bases lying between them. The germline gives CDR1 SGHNT, CDR2 YENEEA. CDR3: CASSSRAGELFF. CDR3 DNA sequence: TGTGCCAGCAGCTCCAGGGCCGGGGAGCTGTTTTTT.

V is TRBV28 and J is TRBJ2-5, with a possible D match to TRBD1 (6 bases). This CDR3 comprises 12 residues. CDR1 and CDR2 from the germline V gene are MDHEN and SYDVKM. V lost 5 bases, J lost 4 bases, and 8 bases lay in between. CDR3 nucleotide sequence: TGTGCCAGCAGTCCACAGGGAGAGACCCAGTACTTC. It encodes CASSPQGETQYF.

The chain joins TRBV19 to TRBJ2-1; D gene uncertain. The CDR3 runs to 16 residues. CDR1 and CDR2 (germline): LNHDA, SQIVND (reference sequence). Trimming took off 4 bases at V and 6 bases at J, with 19 bases between the two ends. The chain's CDR3 is CASSKSEQSIRNEQFF. In DNA, the CDR3 is TGTGCCAGTAGTAAGTCCGAGCAGTCCATCCGCAATGAGCAGTTCTTC.

This clone was found once. The chain has TRBV19 and TRBJ2-2, with D perhaps assigned TRBD1 or TRBD2 (5 bases each). The length of the CDR3 is 13 residues. The germline V gene encodes CDR1 LNHDA and CDR2 SQIVND (reference sequence). Here the CDR3 DNA reads TGTGCAACCGGGACGCTGAACACCGGGGAGCTGTTTTTT. Amino acid sequence: CATGTLNTGELFF.

V and J are TRBV6-1 and TRBJ1-4, with D uncertain. The CDR3 is 12 residues long. V was pared by 7 bases and J by 5 bases, with 8 bases between. Looked up from germline, CDR1 is MNHNS and CDR2 is SASEGT. This CDR3 is CASMRSNEKLFF. The CDR3 DNA reads TGTGCCAGCATGCGGTCAAATGAAAAACTGTTTTTT.

This clone has just one count. The rearrangement links TRBV5-5 to TRBJ1-1, with 9 bases identical to TRBD1. Germline CDR1 and CDR2: SGHKS and YYEKEE (reference sequence). This CDR3 comprises 16 residues. V shed 2 bases, J shed 1 base, and the junction held 6 bases outside the gene matches. The chain's CDR3 is CASSFGTGNRNTEAFF. The CDR3 bases are TGTGCCAGCAGCTTCGGGACAGGGAATAGGAACACTGAAGCTTTCTTT.

This chain connects TRBV11-2 to TRBJ1-6, with 11 bases lining up with TRBD1. The V and J ends lost 4 bases and 9 bases, in that order; junction bases with no gene match: 5. Germline V lookup: CDR1 SGHAT, CDR2 FQNNGV. The CDR3 has 15 amino acids. In nucleotides, the CDR3 is TGTGCCAGCAGCTCCGGACAGGGGGCGCGTTCACCCCTCCACTTT. This gives the protein CASSSGQGARSPLHF. The full variable domain, rest sourced from reference TRBV11-2 and TRBJ1-6, is EAGVAQSPRYKIIEKRQSVAFWCNPISGHATLYWYQQILGQGPKLLIQFQNNGVVDDSQLPKDRFSAERLKGVDSTLKIQPAKLEDSAVYLCASSSGQGARSPLHFGNGTRLTVT.

In this sample, this clone turned up once. V and J are TRBV6-5 and TRBJ1-6; D is ambiguous. Trimming removed 3 bases at V and 6 bases at J, with 9 bases between. The length of the CDR3 is 14 residues. CDR1 and CDR2 (germline): MNHEY, SVGAGI. The CDR3 nucleotides read TGTGCCAGCAGTTATTCTGCACTTAATTCACCCCTCCACTTT. As protein: CASSYSALNSPLHF.

The V and J genes are TRBV6-1 and TRBJ2-4, with D possibly being TRBD2 (6 bases). The CDR3 has 16 residues. V was cut by 4 bases and J by 1 base, with 14 bases left in between. The germline V gene has CDR1 MNHNS and CDR2 SASEGT. In DNA form, the CDR3 reads TGTGCCAGCAGTGCTGACCCGGCGGGGGCCAAAAACATTCAGTACTTC. This codes for CASSADPAGAKNIQYF.

The genes are TRBV4-1 and TRBJ1-2, with TRBD1 as a possible D gene (6 bases). V was cut by 0 bases and J by 7 bases, with 18 bases left in between. The CDR3 has 16 amino acids. Germline V gene lookup returns CDR1 MGHRA and CDR2 YSYEKL. The CDR3 region has the DNA TGCGCCAGCAGCCAAGATTTTCTTCAGGGGTTTAGTGGCTACACCTTC. Translating it yields CASSQDFLQGFSGYTF.

The V call is TRBV19, the J call TRBJ1-5, with D tentatively TRBD1 (5 bases). Germline V gene data show CDR1 as LNHDA and CDR2 as SQIVND (reference sequence). Trimming left V 3 bases short and J 2 bases short, with 11 bases between. The CDR3 spans 15 residues. CDR3 sequence (DNA): TGTGCCAGTAGTATCCTGAGGGGAGGCAATCAGCCCCAGCATTTT. This gives the protein CASSILRGGNQPQHF.

The chain joins TRBV9 to TRBJ2-1; D possibly corresponds to TRBD1 (6 bases). V was pared by 3 bases and J by 5 bases, with 9 bases between. Germline V gene lookup returns CDR1 SGDLS and CDR2 YYNGEE. The CDR3 consists of 13 residues. The CDR3 reads CASSAGQNNEQFF. The CDR3 DNA sequence: TGTGCCAGCAGCGCCGGACAGAACAATGAGCAGTTCTTC.

The rearrangement links TRBV7-9 to TRBJ1-5; perhaps TRBD1 as D (5 bases). Germline CDR1 is SEHNR and CDR2 is FQNEAQ (reference sequence). This CDR3 is 17 amino acids long. V was shortened by 4 bases and J by 7 bases, with 23 bases between the two germline ends. The CDR3 region has the DNA TGTGCCAGCAGCTACGACCACACAGGAGTAATTGGGCAGCCCCAGCATTTT. This translates into CASSYDHTGVIGQPQHF.

In DNA, the CDR3 is TGTGCCAGTAGCGTAGCGGGGGGGCATACCGGGGAGCTGTTTTTT. This sequence encodes CASSVAGGHTGELFF. The rearrangement joins TRBV19 to TRBJ2-2; TRBD2 aligns across 11 bases. V shed 6 bases, J shed 5 bases, and the junction held 5 bases outside the gene matches. CDR1 LNHDA and CDR2 SQIVND come from the germline V gene (reference sequence). This CDR3 spans 15 amino acids.

The V gene is TRBV28, the J gene TRBJ1-1; the D gene is possibly TRBD1 (6 bases). This CDR3 is built from 14 residues. The ends were cut back, 7 bases at V and 1 base at J, with 13 bases in the middle. Germline V gene sequence: CDR1 MDHEN, CDR2 SYDVKM. The CDR3: CASKTGRKNTEAFF. In DNA form, the CDR3 reads TGTGCCAGCAAGACAGGACGCAAGAACACTGAAGCTTTCTTT. Together with reference TRBV28 and TRBJ1-1, the CDR3 gives the full variable domain: DVKVTQSSRYLVKRTGEKVFLECVQDMDHENMFWYRQDPGLGLRLIYFSYDVKMKEKGDIPEGYSVSREKKERFSLILESASTNQTSMYLCASKTGRKNTEAFFGQGTRLTVV.

This clone was seen only a few times. V and J are TRBV7-9 and TRBJ2-7; D is tentatively TRBD1 or TRBD2 (7 bases each). The CDR3 has 15 amino acids. V was shortened by 2 bases and J by 4 bases, with 15 bases between the two germline ends. Germline V gene lookup returns CDR1 SEHNR and CDR2 FQNEAQ (reference sequence). This CDR3 reads CASSLLPGGEYEQYF. As DNA, the CDR3 is TGTGCCAGCAGCTTACTTCCAGGGGGGGAGTACGAGCAGTACTTC.

The gene calls are TRBV15 and TRBJ1-2; D call uncertain. This CDR3 is built from 12 residues. The V end lost 8 bases, the J end lost 2 bases, and 9 bases lay between the germline ends. Germline CDR1 is LNHNV and CDR2 is YYDKDF (reference sequence). The chain's CDR3 is CATEGVNYGYTF. The CDR3 nucleotides are TGTGCCACCGAAGGTGTCAACTATGGCTACACCTTC.

The V call is TRBV27, the J call TRBJ2-1; D remains ambiguous. The V and J ends lost 7 bases and 9 bases respectively, with 16 bases between them. The CDR3 runs to 13 residues. Germline CDR1 is MNHEY and CDR2 is SMNVEV (reference sequence). CDR3 in DNA: TGTGCCAGCACGGCACCATCTTGGGGTGAGCAGTTCTTC. This codes for CASTAPSWGEQFF.

This chain connects TRBV28 to TRBJ1-2, with D possibly TRBD1 on 6 matching bases. This CDR3 has 17 amino acids. Trimming took 6 bases from V and 8 from J, leaving 28 bases between them. Germline V CDR1 and CDR2: MDHEN, SYDVKM. For the CDR3, the DNA is TGTGCCAGCAGACCCCCTCACGGAGGACAGTCCTCCTCCGGCTACACCTTC. Translated, it gives CASRPPHGGQSSSGYTF.

The V gene is TRBV7-3, the J gene TRBJ1-1; D not certain. The CDR3 sequence is 13 residues long. V was pared by 2 bases and J by 4 bases, with 8 bases between. CDR1 SGHTA and CDR2 FQGTGA come from the germline V gene. The CDR3 here is CASSLGLGTEAFF. The CDR3, as DNA: TGTGCCAGCAGCTTAGGGTTGGGCACTGAAGCTTTCTTT.

This chain connects TRBV7-2 to TRBJ1-1, with D maybe TRBD1 (5 bases). Per the germline V gene, CDR1 is SGHTA and CDR2 is FQGNSA. The CDR3 contains 14 residues. Trimming stripped 1 base from V and 5 bases from J, with 11 bases between. The CDR3 DNA reads TGTGCCAGCAGCTTAGGAAGGGGTCTGACTGAAGCTTTCTTT. Its translation is CASSLGRGLTEAFF.

The chain combines TRBV29-1 with TRBJ1-2; 10 bases align to TRBD1. Per the germline V gene, CDR1 is SQVTM and CDR2 is ANQGSEA. The V segment lost 4 bases and the J segment 7 bases; nucleotides outside the gene matches: 3. The CDR3 totals 12 residues. The CDR3: CSVGGQGIGYTF. The CDR3 nucleotides are TGCAGCGTTGGGGGACAGGGGATTGGCTACACCTTC.

The chain employs TRBV30 and TRBJ2-2, with D possibly being TRBD2 (6 bases). V was cut by 5 bases and J by 5 bases, with 18 bases left in between. Germline V CDR1 and CDR2: GTSNPN, SVGIG (reference sequence). The CDR3 totals 15 residues. The CDR3 coding sequence is TGTGCCTGGGTTCCTCGGGGGAGGAGGACCGGGGAGCTGTTTTTT. Encoded protein: CAWVPRGRRTGELFF.

Here the CDR3 reads CASSPTGYNEQFF. As DNA, the CDR3 is TGCGCCAGCAGCCCGACCGGATACAATGAGCAGTTCTTC. The chain has TRBV5-1 and TRBJ2-1; D remains unclear. V dropped 4 bases and J dropped 4 bases, with 9 bases sitting between them. Germline CDR1 and CDR2: SGHRS and YFSETQ. The length of the CDR3 is 13 residues. Supplemented by reference TRBV5-1 and TRBJ2-1, the full variable domain reads KAGVTQTPRYLIKTRGQQVTLSCSPISGHRSVSWYQQTPGQGLQFLFEYFSETQRNKGNFPGRFSGRQFSNSRSEMNVSTLELGDSALYLCASSPTGYNEQFFGPGTRLTVL.

Only a few counts were recorded for this clone. This chain joins TRBV7-2 and TRBJ1-2, with D perhaps TRBD1 (5 bases). Trimming took off 2 bases at V and 0 bases at J, with 10 bases between the two ends. CDR3 size: 15 residues. Germline CDR1 reads SGHTA; CDR2 reads FQGNSA. CDR3 bases: TGTGCCAGCAGCTTAAACACAGGAGCTAACTATGGCTACACCTTC. This encodes CASSLNTGANYGYTF.

This clone was detected once. The chain links TRBV5-6 to TRBJ2-7; D may be TRBD1 (6 bases). V lost 0 bases, J lost 0 bases, and 7 bases lay in between. The CDR3 runs 14 residues. Per the germline V gene, CDR1 is SGHDT and CDR2 is YYEEEE. The DNA of the CDR3 is TGTGCCAGCAGCTTGGACAGGGCCTCCTACGAGCAGTACTTC. Translating it yields CASSLDRASYEQYF.

The chain employs TRBV2 and TRBJ1-5; TRBD1 matches at 10 bases. The CDR3 runs 15 residues. CDR1 and CDR2 (germline): SNHLY, FYNNEI. V shed 5 bases and J 6 bases; nucleotides not matched to a gene: 7. CDR3 bases: TGTGCCAGCAGTTCCGGAGACAGGGGGCGTCAGCCCCAGCATTTT. Translating gives CASSSGDRGRQPQHF.